A single sample gave rise to the 20 T cell receptor beta chains below, sequenced in a study of blood T cell repertoires in COVID-19. The table came from immunoSEQ multiplex PCR; TCRdb's copy has only in-frame clones and leaves some out. The data contain about 79,000 clones, roughly 89% of them singletons. Sequencing was carried out using peripheral blood. The receptors derive from a man between 65 and 85 years old with active or convalescent COVID-19.

The chain joins TRBV18 to TRBJ1-3; D gene unclear. Trimming removed 5 bases at V and 0 bases at J, with 17 bases between. The CDR3 extends over 17 amino acids. Germline loops: CDR1 KGHSH, CDR2 LQKENI. The CDR3: CASSVGYGDSSGNTIYF. DNA for the CDR3: TGTGCCAGCTCAGTCGGGTACGGGGATTCCTCTGGAAACACCATATATTTT.

The chain employs TRBV2 and TRBJ2-1; D call uncertain. Trimming shortened V by 2 bases and J by 4 bases, and 9 bases separated the two germline ends. This CDR3 has 14 amino acids. In germline, CDR1 is SNHLY, CDR2 FYNNEI. The CDR3 bases are TGTGCCAGCAGTGAAATGTTCTCGTACAATGAGCAGTTCTTC. It yields the protein CASSEMFSYNEQFF.

V gene TRBV19 combines with J gene TRBJ1-2; 7 nucleotides match TRBD1. CDR1 LNHDA and CDR2 SQIVND come from the germline V gene (reference sequence). The V segment lost 5 bases and the J segment 2 bases; nucleotides outside the gene matches: 5. The CDR3 has 14 residues. For the CDR3, the DNA is TGTGCCAGTAGTCTATCCAGGGGGAACTATGGCTACACCTTC. This encodes CASSLSRGNYGYTF.

The CDR3 protein is CASRRTSGAYEQYF. DNA of the CDR3: TGTGCCAGCAGACGGACTAGCGGAGCCTACGAGCAGTACTTC. The chain recombines TRBV2 with TRBJ2-7; 10 bases match TRBD2. The V and J ends lost 6 bases and 2 bases, in that order; junction bases with no gene match: 4. The CDR3 has 14 amino acids. From germline, CDR1 is SNHLY and CDR2 FYNNEI.

As regards this clone: The final CDR3 position lacks the conserved phenylalanine or tryptophan, pointing to a likely read error. It is unclear where the CDR3 begins or ends on the DNA, so no DNA is shown, and the CDR3 is as TCRdb lists it. The chain combines TRBV12-2 with TRBJ1-1; the table's D call, TRBD1, was not checked against the DNA. TRBV12-2 is deemed a pseudogene. The CDR3 spans 13 residues, counting both ends. CDR3 in amino acids: CASRKTVRRLRRP.

The chain links TRBV5-6 to TRBJ1-5; TRBD1 might be the D (5 bases). Germline V CDR1 and CDR2: SGHDT, YYEEEE. Trimming took off 3 bases at V and 6 bases at J, with 7 bases between the two ends. The CDR3 extends over 12 amino acids. CDR3 region: CASSSGFQPQHF. The CDR3 DNA follows: TGTGCCAGCAGCTCAGGGTTTCAGCCCCAGCATTTT.

The chain links TRBV20-1 to TRBJ1-5, with no clear D. CDR1 and CDR2 from the germline V gene are DFQATT and SNEGSKA (reference sequence). V lost 3 bases to trimming and J lost 0 bases, with 6 bases between them. The CDR3 runs to 13 residues. The CDR3 reads CSASPYSNQPQHF. DNA for the CDR3: TGCAGTGCTAGTCCCTATAGCAATCAGCCCCAGCATTTT.

The rearrangement links TRBV28 to TRBJ1-4; D remains unclear. Germline values: CDR1 MDHEN, CDR2 SYDVKM. The CDR3 is made up of 11 amino acids. With 1 base removed from V and 8 bases from J, the gap between germline ends came to 2 bases. The CDR3 DNA follows: TGTGCCAGCAGTTTATCGGAAAAACTGTTTTTT. As protein: CASSLSEKLFF.

The J gene is TRBJ2-1, the V gene TRBV28; no firm D call. CDR3 length: 11 residues. The germline V and J ends were trimmed by 7 bases and 6 bases, with 7 bases remaining between them. Looked up from germline, CDR1 is MDHEN and CDR2 is SYDVKM. For the CDR3, the DNA is TGTGCCAGCACCGGTTTCAATGAGCAGTTCTTC. It is translated as CASTGFNEQFF.

The chain couples TRBV18 to TRBJ2-1, with TRBD1 identical over 9 bases. CDR1 and CDR2 from the germline V gene are KGHSH and LQKENI. The trim removed 4 bases at V and 5 bases at J, leaving 0 bases unmatched. The CDR3 sequence is 13 residues long. Here the CDR3 reads CASSRTGDNEQFF. CDR3 coding DNA: TGTGCCAGCTCACGGACAGGGGACAATGAGCAGTTCTTC.

The chain is built from TRBV16 and TRBJ1-1; no definite D call. The CDR3 contains 15 residues. The V and J ends lost 3 bases and 3 bases respectively, with 14 bases between them. CDR1 is KGHSY, CDR2 FQNENV, per germline. The CDR3: CASSHSGNGDTEAFF. The CDR3 bases are TGTGCCAGCAGCCATTCGGGCAACGGGGACACTGAAGCTTTCTTT.

The V gene is TRBV6-6, the J gene TRBJ2-4; D possibly corresponds to TRBD1 (6 bases). CDR3 length: 15 amino acids. CDR1 is MNHNY, CDR2 SVGAGI, per germline (reference sequence). Trimming pared 2 bases from V and 5 bases from J, leaving 13 bases between. The CDR3 DNA is TGTGCCAGCAGTTACGATGGCAGGGGTCAAAACATTCAGTACTTC. This sequence encodes CASSYDGRGQNIQYF.

The chain uses TRBV10-3 and TRBJ2-7, with 9 nucleotides matching TRBD1. The germline CDR1 and CDR2 sequences are ENHRY and SYGVKD. V gave up 9 bases and J gave up 2 bases; unmatched junction bases: 8. The CDR3 consists of 14 residues. In nucleotides, the CDR3 is TGTGCCATTCGTCCCGGGACAGGGACCTACGAGCAGTACTTC. Translating gives CAIRPGTGTYEQYF.

The chain has TRBV3-1 (or the pseudogene TRBV3-2) and TRBJ1-6; D is possibly TRBD1 (5 bases). The germline V gene encodes CDR1 LGHDT and CDR2 YNNKEL (reference sequence). The CDR3 covers 15 residues. Trimming stripped 4 bases from V and 8 bases from J, with 15 bases between. CDR3 amino acids: CASSPETGRHSPLHF. CDR3 in DNA: TGTGCCAGCAGCCCGGAAACAGGACGCCATTCACCCCTCCACTTT.

The genes are TRBV7-3 and TRBJ1-1, with a possible D match to TRBD1 (6 bases). The CDR3 length is 14 residues. Per the germline V gene, CDR1 is SGHTA and CDR2 is FQGTGA. Trimming removed 2 bases from V and 4 bases from J, with 11 bases in between. CDR3 nucleotides: TGTGCCAGCAGCTTACAGGGGCAGGGCACTGAAGCTTTCTTT. The encoded protein is CASSLQGQGTEAFF.

The chain carries TRBV28 and TRBJ1-4; 10 bases line up with TRBD1. CDR1 is MDHEN and CDR2 is SYDVKM in the germline V gene. Trimming at V came to 4 bases and at J to 6 bases, leaving 2 bases not matched to a gene. The CDR3 is made up of 14 amino acids. CDR3 DNA sequence: TGTGCCAGCAGTTCGGGACAGGGGTATGAAAAACTGTTTTTT. Its protein is CASSSGQGYEKLFF.

This chain joins TRBV10-3 and TRBJ1-5, with 9 bases lining up with TRBD1. Germline CDR1 and CDR2: ENHRY and SYGVKD. The J segment lost 5 bases and the V segment lost 6 bases, leaving 8 bases of the junction unmatched. The length of the CDR3 is 15 residues. CDR3 in DNA: TGTGCCATCAGATACGGGACAGGGCCGGATCAGCCCCAGCATTTT. Translated: CAIRYGTGPDQPQHF.

V usage is TRBV10-3 and J usage is TRBJ1-3; possible D gene TRBD1, 6 bases. Germline V gene data show CDR1 as ENHRY and CDR2 as SYGVKD. Trimming pared 10 bases from V and 0 bases from J, leaving 16 bases between. This CDR3 is 15 amino acids long. Written as DNA, the CDR3 is TGTGCCACCCAAGCTCAGGGGAACTCTGGAAACACCATATATTTT. Amino acids: CATQAQGNSGNTIYF.

J is TRBJ1-1 and V is TRBV6-5, with 7 nucleotides matching TRBD1. The CDR3 has 15 residues. With V trimmed by 7 bases and J by 0 bases, 8 bases remained unmatched. Per germline, CDR1 MNHEY and CDR2 SVGAGI. This CDR3 reads CASKFGGQVNTEAFF. CDR3 nucleotide sequence: TGTGCCAGCAAATTTGGAGGACAGGTGAACACTGAAGCTTTCTTT.

The chain uses TRBV16 and TRBJ2-7; D may be TRBD2 (6 bases). Trimming removed 4 bases from V and 3 bases from J, with 13 bases in between. The germline gives CDR1 KGHSY, CDR2 FQNENV. The CDR3 contains 14 residues. CDR3 sequence reads: CASSLWEDFYEQYF. CDR3 coding DNA: TGTGCCAGCAGCCTATGGGAGGACTTCTACGAGCAGTACTTC.